A single sample is the source of the 15 T cell receptor beta chains below, sequenced in a study of T cell repertoires in cytomegalovirus infection. TCRdb re-derived calls from the reads in MiXCR, one entry per CDR3 protein. The data show nearly 700,000 distinct CDR3 sequences, about 33% seen once. These receptors' targets are unknown. Material: cultured PBMCs, obtained from culture after CMV antigen stimulation. The receptors were gathered from a human donor in good health (CMV status not recorded). Some clones in this sample may be carry-over from other donors' samples.

The rearrangement links TRBV6-1 to TRBJ2-5; 10 nucleotides agree with TRBD2. Losses at the gene ends were 6 bases for V and 4 bases for J; bases not matched to a gene: 2. Germline V gene data show CDR1 as MNHNS and CDR2 as SASEGT. This CDR3 has 13 residues. The CDR3: CASRLAGGETQYF. The CDR3 coding sequence is TGTGCCAGCAGGTTAGCGGGAGGAGAGACCCAGTACTTC.

This clonotype has only a few counts. The rearrangement links TRBV5-4 to TRBJ2-1, with D perhaps TRBD1 (6 bases). In germline, CDR1 is SGHNT, CDR2 YYREEE (reference sequence). The V gene lost 3 bases and the J gene lost 8 bases, with 9 bases spanning the gap. The CDR3 is 12 residues long. DNA of the CDR3: TGTGCCAGCAGCTCACCAGGGGATGAGCAGTTCTTC. It encodes CASSSPGDEQFF.

The rearrangement uses TRBV6-8 and TRBJ1-5; D possibly corresponds to TRBD1 (5 bases). Germline lookup yields CDR1 MNHGY and CDR2 SAAAGT. V was shortened by 6 bases and J by 11 bases, with 20 bases between the two germline ends. The CDR3 totals 14 residues. The CDR3 sequence: CASSRAGGRSAQHF. CDR3 DNA: TGTGCCAGCAGCAGGGCGGGGGGTCGATCAGCCCAGCATTTT.

The V gene is TRBV15, the J gene TRBJ2-5; perhaps TRBD2 as D (6 bases). V gave up 0 bases and J gave up 5 bases, with 16 bases separating them. Germline CDR1 LNHNV, CDR2 YYDKDF (reference sequence). The CDR3 loop spans 16 amino acids. The CDR3 DNA reads TGTGCCACCAGCAGAGATCGGGTGGGGGGAAGTGAGACCCAGTACTTC. Translation: CATSRDRVGGSETQYF.

The chain employs TRBV2 and TRBJ1-5, with D tentatively TRBD1 (5 bases). There are 15 residues in the CDR3. Trimming removed 1 base from V and 7 bases from J, with 14 bases in between. Germline CDR1 and CDR2: SNHLY and FYNNEI. CDR3 sequence reads: CASSEGLGLGQPQHF. DNA of the CDR3: TGTGCCAGCAGTGAAGGCCTGGGACTAGGGCAGCCCCAGCATTTT.

This clonotype has just a few counts. The chain has TRBV7-2 and TRBJ2-1, with 9 bases fitting TRBD2. Trimming cost V 4 bases and J 3 bases; bases outside gene matches: 7. This CDR3 spans 16 amino acids. Per germline, CDR1 SGHTA and CDR2 FQGNSA. CDR3 region: CASSWGGGGSYNEQFF. Here the CDR3 DNA reads TGTGCCAGCAGCTGGGGCGGGGGGGGGAGCTACAATGAGCAGTTCTTC.

The chain carries TRBV18 and TRBJ1-1; D uncertain. The CDR3 totals 14 residues. V gave up 2 bases and J gave up 11 bases, with 18 bases separating them. CDR1 is KGHSH and CDR2 is LQKENI in the germline V gene. CDR3 region: CASSPIAELEGAFF. The CDR3 coding sequence is TGTGCCAGCTCACCAATTGCGGAGCTTGAAGGGGCTTTCTTT.

The DNA of the CDR3 is TGTGCCAGCAGCTTAGGGACAGGGGACCACGAGCAGTACTTC. Translating gives CASSLGTGDHEQYF. The chain couples TRBV7-2 to TRBJ2-7; 9 nucleotides line up with TRBD1. This CDR3 contains 14 residues. V was pared by 1 base and J by 5 bases, with 3 bases of the junction left unmatched. Per the germline V gene, CDR1 is SGHTA and CDR2 is FQGNSA.

On this clonotype: One junction end disagrees with the germline gene, perhaps due to a read error. The chain carries TRBV15 and TRBJ2-1; TRBD1 matches at 8 bases. In germline, CDR1 is LNHNV, CDR2 YYDKDF (reference sequence). The CDR3 extends over 14 amino acids. The CDR3 protein is CATSSWGQAAPLYF. CDR3 in DNA: TGTGCCACCAGCTCCTGGGGACAGGCCGCCCCATTGTACTTC.

In its sample, this clonotype was seen a few times. The V and J genes are TRBV20-1 and TRBJ2-7; TRBD1 is a possible D gene (6 bases). The CDR3 is 14 amino acids. V was cut by 0 bases and J by 3 bases, with 12 bases left in between. Looked up from germline, CDR1 is DFQATT and CDR2 is SNEGSKA (reference sequence). The CDR3: CSARDKDSLYEQYF. The CDR3 coding sequence is TGCAGTGCTAGAGATAAGGACAGCCTCTACGAGCAGTACTTC.

This rearrangement joins TRBV5-1 to TRBJ2-1; TRBD2 aligns across 7 bases. The CDR3 extends over 13 amino acids. From germline, CDR1 is SGHRS and CDR2 YFSETQ. J lost 9 bases, V lost 4 bases, and 7 bases had no gene match. The CDR3: CASSPSRGVEQFF. The DNA of the CDR3 is TGCGCCAGCAGCCCGTCACGGGGGGTTGAGCAGTTCTTC. Looking up the rest from reference TRBV5-1 and TRBJ2-1 gives the full variable domain: KAGVTQTPRYLIKTRGQQVTLSCSPISGHRSVSWYQQTPGQGLQFLFEYFSETQRNKGNFPGRFSGRQFSNSRSEMNVSTLELGDSALYLCASSPSRGVEQFFGPGTRLTVL.

The rearrangement uses TRBV6-1 and TRBJ2-3; 9 bases are shared with TRBD2. CDR1 and CDR2 from the germline V gene are MNHNS and SASEGT. The CDR3 runs 15 residues. V trimming: 5 bases; J trimming: 1 base; junction bases outside the gene matches: 4. Here the CDR3 reads CASSTIAGGTDTQYF. CDR3 DNA: TGTGCCAGCAGTACGATAGCGGGAGGCACAGATACGCAGTATTTT.

This clonotype occurred a few times. The V gene is TRBV20-1, the J gene TRBJ2-1; 12 positions agree with TRBD2. Germline V gene lookup returns CDR1 DFQATT and CDR2 SNEGSKA (reference sequence). The CDR3 totals 14 residues. The ends lost 5 bases at V and 6 bases at J; junction bases unmatched: 5. The DNA for the CDR3 is TGCAGTGCTCGACTAGCGGGAGCCCCCAATGAGCAGTTCTTC. It encodes CSARLAGAPNEQFF.

This clonotype was detected a few times. V and J are TRBV7-2 and TRBJ1-5, with D unresolved. V was shortened by 1 base and J by 4 bases, with 11 bases between the two germline ends. The CDR3 totals 15 residues. The V gene's germline CDR1 is SGHTA and CDR2 FQGNSA. As DNA, the CDR3 is TGTGCCAGCAGCTTAGTTTGGCAGGAGAATCAGCCCCAGCATTTT. Protein product: CASSLVWQENQPQHF.

The chain links TRBV6-1 to TRBJ2-3; D remains unclear. Germline assignment: CDR1 MNHNS and CDR2 SASEGT. V was pared by 7 bases and J by 0 bases, with 14 bases between. CDR3 length: 15 amino acids. CDR3 bases: TGTGCCAGCAATGAGCGTCGAACTAGCACAGATACGCAGTATTTT. Amino acids: CASNERRTSTDTQYF.